The following is a TCR beta chain sequence with its context. Its binding antigen is unknown. No per-base quality is available; no much larger clone lies one base away. For this chain, trimming is 5 bases at the V end and 0 bases at the J end, and the number of junction bases without a gene match is 10. From the cysteine through the phenylalanine, the CDR3 covers 17 amino acids. Solely the CDR3 DNA is kept, with 51 bases framed from the first base. CDR1 and CDR2, per the germline V gene (reference sequence), are GTSNPN and SVGIG. The library was prepared using PCR. DNA from cultured CD4+ T cells underwent TCR sequencing with the Oncomine TCR Beta short-read assay at the Johns Hopkins FTIC core. The QIAamp micro DNA kit was used to extract genomic DNA from the cultured CD4+ T cells. Oncomine TCR Beta libraries from cultured CD4+ T cells were pooled with unique dual indexes and sequenced on an Illumina iSeq 100. Per the authors' processing: Non-productive sequences were removed, and CDR3s not starting with C, not ending with F or W, or shorter than 7 amino acids were discarded. The MANAFEST web application was used to identify antigen-specific clonotypes by comparing peptide-stimulated wells against reference wells and other culture wells. An FDR below 0.05, an odds ratio above 5, and a productive frequency above 0.1% in at least two of three replicate wells were required for clones to be considered positive. Clonotypes that were significantly expanded in both SARS-CoV-2 spike wells and at least one common cold coronavirus spike condition were defined as cross-reactive. Using R version 3.6.1, CDR3 homology was evaluated through Levenshtein distances (stringdist) along with unrooted phylogenetic trees (ape). The public reads were quality trimmed at Q25 with fastp and then assembled into clones with MiXCR by TCRdb, keeping productive beta chains. Each entry merges the rows of one CDR3 protein and shows their most common DNA and genes. In this record, the V and J calls reflect TCRdb's handling and not the investigators' own analysis. The sample contains approximately 16,000 distinct CDR3 sequences, about 35% of them found a single time. The biggest ten clones account for roughly 15% of the sample.

The data are from a study of vaccination and CD4 T cells after COVID-19 (dated by TCRdb to 2021 to 2024). As for the study more broadly: Convalescent patients had a positive SARS-CoV-2 result on nasal swab PCR, and of these patients, several had mild disease and one had severe disease. In the convalescent cohort there were six males and four females, among whom were two Hispanic individuals, seven Caucasians, two Asians and one multiracial person. Each participant got two doses of either the Pfizer-BioNTech BNT162b2 vaccine (n=8) or the Moderna mRNA-1273 vaccine (n=2). Post-COVID blood samples from convalescent patients were collected a median of approximately 100 days after diagnosis, with a range of about 30 to 170 days. Post-vaccine blood samples were collected a median of about 72 days after the second vaccine dose, ranging from roughly 13 to 250 days. Overlapping spike peptide pools from SARS-CoV-2 and from the common cold coronaviruses HCoV-NL63, HCoV-OC43 and HCoV-229E were used as culture stimuli. As controls, cultures received a CEFX viral epitope pool (the positive control), an HIV-1 Nef peptide pool (the negative control), or no peptide at all. In around 9 COVID-19 convalescent patients and a few infection-naive healthy vaccine recipients, researchers compared the spike-specific CD4+ TCR repertoire from before mRNA vaccination with the repertoire from after. The paper as a whole reports these results and caveats: Although the median number of SARS-CoV-2-reactive clonotypes went up from 21 after infection to 38 after vaccination, the increase was not significant. Relatively few convalescent patients were included in the study, and early timepoints after natural infection were not analyzed. In convalescent patients, a median approximately 83% of post-vaccine SARS-CoV-2-reactive clones were detected only after vaccination, suggesting vaccine-specific priming. Nearly all vaccine-specific clones in convalescent patients (304 of 307) were mono-reactive for SARS-CoV-2 spike rather than cross-reactive with common cold coronaviruses.

The treatment or condition tag for this specimen amounts to: approximately nine-day PBMC culture with coronavirus spike peptide pools or control peptides (ViraFEST assay). The study used the ViraFEST assay, which expanded antigen-specific T cells with peptide pools and then identified expanded clonotypes by TCR sequencing. Positive SARS-CoV-2 PCR tests in the convalescent patients dated from March to December 2020, before Alpha, Beta and Delta variants emerged in the United States. Each well held some 2 million PBMCs cultured with approximately 9.2 ug/ml peptide pools in IMDM containing 5% human AB serum and 10 IU/ml IL-2. On days 3 and 7, half of the culture medium was replaced with fresh IL-2-containing medium. After approximately 11 days of culture, CD4+ T cells were isolated by negative selection with the EasySep CD4+ T cell isolation kit. Ficoll-Paque Plus gradient centrifugation was used to isolate PBMCs from whole blood, and the isolated PBMCs were then either used fresh or cryopreserved at -140C. Each culture condition was generally run in triplicate wells.

The sequenced sample consisted of cultured CD4+ T cells from blood. The sequence derives from a human donor with COVID-19. The sequence is built from TRBV30 and TRBJ2-4; 10 bases in the middle match TRBD2. The nucleotide sequence reads as follows: TGTGCCTGGGGTGGTCGGGCTAGCGGGGGAGCCAAAAACATTCAGTACTTC. Its translation reads: CAWGGRASGGAKNIQYF.